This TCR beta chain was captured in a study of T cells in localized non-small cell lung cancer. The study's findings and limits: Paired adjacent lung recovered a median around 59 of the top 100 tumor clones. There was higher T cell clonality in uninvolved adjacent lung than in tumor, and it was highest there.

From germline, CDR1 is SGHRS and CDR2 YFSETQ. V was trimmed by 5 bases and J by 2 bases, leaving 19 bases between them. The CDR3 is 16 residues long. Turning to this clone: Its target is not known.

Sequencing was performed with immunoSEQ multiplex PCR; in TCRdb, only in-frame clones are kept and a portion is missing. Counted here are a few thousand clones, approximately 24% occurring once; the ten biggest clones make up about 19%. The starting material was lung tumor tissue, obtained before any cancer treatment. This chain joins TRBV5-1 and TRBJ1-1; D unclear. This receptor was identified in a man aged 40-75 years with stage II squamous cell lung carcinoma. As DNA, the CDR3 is TGCGCCAGCAGTCAAACTAGCCGGGAAAAAAACACTGAAGCTTTCTTT. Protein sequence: CASSQTSREKNTEAFF.